A selection of T cell receptor beta chains follows, all from one sample in a study of blood T cell repertoires in COVID-19. TCRdb's copy holds only in-frame clones and misses some; the assay was immunoSEQ multiplex PCR. The sample gives 15,000 to 17,000 clones, approximately 90% of which show up once; 52% is in the top ten. Sequenced: peripheral blood. The source of these receptors is a man aged 60-69 years with acute or convalescent COVID-19. Each CDR3 is given with its conserved first and last residue. Fields, in order: V gene, D gene, J gene, clone size, CDR3 DNA, CDR3 protein. A D gene is named only where the DNA matches it firmly. Clone size, where shown, is once, few, many, or a class for clones that have expanded.

V gene: TRBV5-1; D gene: TRBD1; J gene: TRBJ2-3; clone size: few; CDR3 DNA: TGCGCCAGCAGCCCCGGGACAGGGGGTGCGACAGATACGCAGTATTTT; CDR3 protein: CASSPGTGGATDTQYF
V gene: TRBV30; D gene: TRBD2; J gene: TRBJ2-1; clone size: once; CDR3 DNA: TGTGCCTCACCTCGGACTAGCGGGAGCTACAATGAGCAGTTCTTC; CDR3 protein: CASPRTSGSYNEQFF
V gene: TRBV30; D gene: -; J gene: TRBJ1-2; clone size: -; CDR3 DNA: TGTGCCTGGAGTCCGTCTAATGACTATGGCTACACCTTC; CDR3 protein: CAWSPSNDYGYTF
V gene: TRBV18; D gene: TRBD2; J gene: TRBJ2-1; clone size: -; CDR3 DNA: TGTGCCAGCTCACCACCTACGTGGGCTAGCGGGACGGGCGGCTCCTACAATGAGCAGTTCTTC; CDR3 protein: CASSPPTWASGTGGSYNEQFF
V gene: TRBV11-2; D gene: TRBD1; J gene: TRBJ1-2; clone size: -; CDR3 DNA: TGTGCCAGCAGCCCGGGACAGGACTATGGCTACACCTTC; CDR3 protein: CASSPGQDYGYTF
V gene: TRBV7-2; D gene: TRBD2; J gene: TRBJ2-5; clone size: -; CDR3 DNA: TGTGCCAGCAGCTTAGGGGACTATCCCTGGGAGACCCAGTACTTC; CDR3 protein: CASSLGDYPWETQYF
V gene: TRBV6-2/TRBV6-3; D gene: TRBD1; J gene: TRBJ2-7; clone size: few; CDR3 DNA: TGTGCCAGCAGTTACGCAACAGGGGCGCAGTACTTC; CDR3 protein: CASSYATGAQYF
V gene: TRBV7-2; D gene: -; J gene: TRBJ1-2; clone size: -; CDR3 DNA: TGTGCCAGCAGCTTAGCGCAGGGAAGCTATGGCTACACCTTC; CDR3 protein: CASSLAQGSYGYTF
V gene: TRBV19; D gene: TRBD1; J gene: TRBJ1-1; clone size: -; CDR3 DNA: TGTGCCAGTAGTATAGGGACAGGGGGCCGGTACACTGAAGCTTTCTTT; CDR3 protein: CASSIGTGGRYTEAFF
V gene: TRBV7-9; D gene: -; J gene: TRBJ1-1; clone size: -; CDR3 DNA: TGTGCCAGCAGCCCGGACACGTTATCTGAAGCTTTCTTT; CDR3 protein: CASSPDTLSEAFF
V gene: TRBV4-3; D gene: TRBD1; J gene: TRBJ1-4; clone size: once; CDR3 DNA: TGCGCCAGCAGCCCGCGGGACAGACTTAATGAAAAACTGTTTTTT; CDR3 protein: CASSPRDRLNEKLFF
V gene: TRBV19; D gene: -; J gene: TRBJ1-1; clone size: -; CDR3 DNA: TGTGCCAGTAGTATTGCCTTCGGAGTCACTGAAGCTTTCTTT; CDR3 protein: CASSIAFGVTEAFF
V gene: TRBV2; D gene: -; J gene: TRBJ1-5; clone size: once; CDR3 DNA: TGTGCCAGCAGGCAGGGGAATGGCAATCAGCCCCAGCATTTT; CDR3 protein: CASRQGNGNQPQHF
V gene: TRBV6-6; D gene: -; J gene: TRBJ2-7; clone size: -; CDR3 DNA: TGTGCCAGCACCTTGGGACTGGGACCCTACGAGCAGTACTTC; CDR3 protein: CASTLGLGPYEQYF
V gene: TRBV5-4; D gene: -; J gene: TRBJ2-1; clone size: -; CDR3 DNA: TGTGCCAGCAGCCAGACCCCACTAGGCCATGAGCAGTTCTTC; CDR3 protein: CASSQTPLGHEQFF
V gene: TRBV28; D gene: -; J gene: TRBJ2-7; clone size: few; CDR3 DNA: TGTGCCAGCAGTTCCCTGGGACTTTCCCCGGAGCAGTACTTC; CDR3 protein: CASSSLGLSPEQYF
V gene: TRBV6-5; D gene: TRBD2; J gene: TRBJ2-1; clone size: -; CDR3 DNA: TGTGCCAGCACGGGACTAGCGGGAAGGTCTGAGCAGTTCTTC; CDR3 protein: CASTGLAGRSEQFF
V gene: TRBV5-6; D gene: -; J gene: TRBJ1-1; clone size: -; CDR3 DNA: TGTGCCAGCAGCTTGGATTTCTCTACGCTCACTGAAGCTTTCTTT; CDR3 protein: CASSLDFSTLTEAFF
V gene: TRBV6-5; D gene: -; J gene: TRBJ2-2; clone size: -; CDR3 DNA: TGTGCCAGCACCCCCCCGGGGAACACCGGGGAGCTGTTTTTT; CDR3 protein: CASTPPGNTGELFF
V gene: TRBV6-5; D gene: -; J gene: TRBJ2-3; clone size: -; CDR3 DNA: TGTGCCAGCAGCCTACCTATAGGGGCAGATACGCAGTATTTT; CDR3 protein: CASSLPIGADTQYF
V gene: TRBV4-1; D gene: -; J gene: TRBJ1-6; clone size: -; CDR3 DNA: TGCGCCAGCAGCCAAGATCCAACAGGCCCAAATTCACCCCTCCACTTT; CDR3 protein: CASSQDPTGPNSPLHF
V gene: TRBV19; D gene: TRBD2; J gene: TRBJ2-7; clone size: few; CDR3 DNA: TGTGCCAGTAGCTCCACTAGCGGGGGCCCTTACGAGCAGTACTTC; CDR3 protein: CASSSTSGGPYEQYF
V gene: TRBV5-1; D gene: -; J gene: TRBJ2-5; clone size: -; CDR3 DNA: TGCGCCAGCAGCGGACAGACAGTCCAAGAGACCCAGTACTTC; CDR3 protein: CASSGQTVQETQYF
V gene: TRBV2; D gene: -; J gene: TRBJ2-7; clone size: -; CDR3 DNA: TGTGCCAGCAGCGGAGTCACCTACGAGCAGTACTTC; CDR3 protein: CASSGVTYEQYF
V gene: TRBV30; D gene: -; J gene: TRBJ1-5; clone size: -; CDR3 DNA: TGTGCCTGGAGTGTACTCGAAGGCAATCAGCCCCAGCATTTT; CDR3 protein: CAWSVLEGNQPQHF
V gene: TRBV6-1; D gene: TRBD2; J gene: TRBJ2-5; clone size: once; CDR3 DNA: TGTGCCAGCAGTGAAGGCCTAACGGGGGGTACAGAGACCCAGTACTTC; CDR3 protein: CASSEGLTGGTETQYF
V gene: TRBV6-5; D gene: -; J gene: TRBJ1-5; clone size: -; CDR3 DNA: TGTGCCAGCAGTTACGCAGTCCAGCAGCCCCAGCATTTT; CDR3 protein: CASSYAVQQPQHF
V gene: TRBV7-2; D gene: TRBD1; J gene: TRBJ2-3; clone size: -; CDR3 DNA: TGTGCCAGCAGCTTACGAAGTGGACAGGGGGGAAGCACAGATACGCAGTATTTT; CDR3 protein: CASSLRSGQGGSTDTQYF
V gene: TRBV10-3; D gene: TRBD1; J gene: TRBJ1-1; clone size: -; CDR3 DNA: TGTGCCATCAGGAAGGACAGGGGAGCCACTGAAGCTTTCTTT; CDR3 protein: CAIRKDRGATEAFF
V gene: TRBV5-1; D gene: TRBD1; J gene: TRBJ1-3; clone size: -; CDR3 DNA: TGCGCCAGCGGACAGGGTCAACCTGGAAACACCATATATTTT; CDR3 protein: CASGQGQPGNTIYF
V gene: TRBV30; D gene: TRBD1; J gene: TRBJ1-5; clone size: -; CDR3 DNA: TGTGCCTGGTCCAGGGGGCGCGAGACCCAGCCCCAGCATTTT; CDR3 protein: CAWSRGRETQPQHF